The entry below gives a single T cell receptor (beta chain) sequence along with its context. The repertoire was sequenced with immunoSEQ multiplex PCR; TCRdb's copy has only in-frame clones and lacks some. Of 15,000 to 20,000 clones in the sample, about 80% were seen once. The source of the sample is a study of somatic mutations in cytotoxic T cells in rheumatoid arthritis. Sequencing used CD8+ T cells sorted from blood. This receptor was obtained from an adult with rheumatoid arthritis.

Here the CDR3 DNA reads TGTGCCAGCAGCCAAGAAGGTTGGGGAGTTTACACAGATACGCAGTATTTT. As protein: CASSQEGWGVYTDTQYF. This chain connects TRBV14 to TRBJ2-3, with TRBD2 as a possible D gene (5 bases). CDR1 is SGHDN, CDR2 FVKESK, per germline. Trimming took 0 bases from V and 2 from J, leaving 15 bases between them. The CDR3 has 17 amino acids.